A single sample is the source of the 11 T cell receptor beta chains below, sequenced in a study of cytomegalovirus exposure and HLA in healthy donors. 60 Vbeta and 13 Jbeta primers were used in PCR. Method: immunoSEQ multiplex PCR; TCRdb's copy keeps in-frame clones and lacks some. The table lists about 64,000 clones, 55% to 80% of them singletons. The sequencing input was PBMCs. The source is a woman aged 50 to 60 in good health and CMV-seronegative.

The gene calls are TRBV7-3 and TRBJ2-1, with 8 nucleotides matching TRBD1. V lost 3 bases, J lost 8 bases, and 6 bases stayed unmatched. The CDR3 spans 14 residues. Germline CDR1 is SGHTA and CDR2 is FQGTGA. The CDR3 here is CASSFDRGSDEQFF. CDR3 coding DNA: TGTGCCAGCAGCTTTGACAGGGGATCGGATGAGCAGTTCTTC.

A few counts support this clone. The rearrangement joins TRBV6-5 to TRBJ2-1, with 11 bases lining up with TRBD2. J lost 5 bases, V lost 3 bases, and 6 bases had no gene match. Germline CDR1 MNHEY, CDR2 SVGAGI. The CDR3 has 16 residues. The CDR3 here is CASSYSGTSGNNEQFF. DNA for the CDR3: TGTGCCAGCAGTTATTCCGGGACTAGCGGCAACAATGAGCAGTTCTTC.

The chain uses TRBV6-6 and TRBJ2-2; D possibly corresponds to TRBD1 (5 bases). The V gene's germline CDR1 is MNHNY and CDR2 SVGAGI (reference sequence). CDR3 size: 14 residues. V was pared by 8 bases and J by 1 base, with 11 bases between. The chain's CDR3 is CASCWQGNTGELFF. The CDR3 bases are TGTGCCAGCTGTTGGCAGGGGAACACCGGGGAGCTGTTTTTT.

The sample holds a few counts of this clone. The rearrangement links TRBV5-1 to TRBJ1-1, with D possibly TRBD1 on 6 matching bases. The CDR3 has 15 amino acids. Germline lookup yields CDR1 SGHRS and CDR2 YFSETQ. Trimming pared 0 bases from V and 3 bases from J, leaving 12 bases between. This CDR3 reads CASSLAGRGDTEAFF. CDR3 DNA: TGCGCCAGCAGCTTGGCAGGCAGGGGAGACACTGAAGCTTTCTTT.

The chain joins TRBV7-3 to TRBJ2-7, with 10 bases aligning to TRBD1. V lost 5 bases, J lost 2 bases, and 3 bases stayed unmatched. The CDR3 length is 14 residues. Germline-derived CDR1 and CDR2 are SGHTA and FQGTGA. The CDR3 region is CASSQGQGAYEQYF. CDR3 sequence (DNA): TGTGCCAGCAGCCAAGGACAGGGGGCCTACGAGCAGTACTTC.

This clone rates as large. DNA of the CDR3: TGTGCCACCGGGACAGGGGCCTACGAGCAGTACTTC. It encodes CATGTGAYEQYF. The chain employs TRBV6-5 and TRBJ2-7, with 10 bases fitting TRBD1. Germline CDR1 is MNHEY and CDR2 is SVGAGI. The CDR3 is 12 amino acids. With 10 bases clipped from V and 2 bases from J, the junction kept 2 bases outside the gene matches.

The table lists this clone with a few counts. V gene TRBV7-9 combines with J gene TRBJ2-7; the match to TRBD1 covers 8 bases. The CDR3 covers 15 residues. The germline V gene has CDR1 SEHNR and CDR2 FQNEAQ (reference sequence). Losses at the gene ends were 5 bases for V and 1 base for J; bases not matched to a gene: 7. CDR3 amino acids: CASSRQGQGSYEQYF. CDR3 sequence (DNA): TGTGCCAGCAGCCGACAAGGACAGGGTTCCTACGAGCAGTACTTC. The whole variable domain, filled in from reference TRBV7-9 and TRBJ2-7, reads DTGVSQNPRHKITKRGQNVTFRCDPISEHNRLYWYRQTLGQGPEFLTYFQNEAQLEKSRLLSDRFSAERPKGSFSTLEIQRTEQGDSAMYLCASSRQGQGSYEQYFGPGTRLTVT.

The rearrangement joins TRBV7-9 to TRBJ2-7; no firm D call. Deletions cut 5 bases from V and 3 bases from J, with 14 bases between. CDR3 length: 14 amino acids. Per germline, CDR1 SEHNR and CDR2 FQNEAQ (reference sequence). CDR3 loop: CASSPDRGYYEQYF. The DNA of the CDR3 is TGTGCCAGCAGCCCAGACCGAGGATACTACGAGCAGTACTTC.

CDR3 DNA: TGTGCCAGCAGTTTAAGGACAGGGAGCTACGAGCAGTACTTC. Protein product: CASSLRTGSYEQYF. This chain links TRBV28 with TRBJ2-7; 8 nucleotides line up with TRBD1. The V gene end was trimmed by 2 bases and the J gene end by 3 bases; junction bases not matched to a gene: 3. This CDR3 has 14 residues. Per the germline V gene, CDR1 is MDHEN and CDR2 is SYDVKM.

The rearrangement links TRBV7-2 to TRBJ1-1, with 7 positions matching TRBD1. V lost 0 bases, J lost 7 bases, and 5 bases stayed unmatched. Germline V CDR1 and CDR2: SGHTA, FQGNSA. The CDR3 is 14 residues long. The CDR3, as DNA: TGTGCCAGCAGCTTAGCTTCCGGGACAGATGAAGCTTTCTTT. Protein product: CASSLASGTDEAFF.

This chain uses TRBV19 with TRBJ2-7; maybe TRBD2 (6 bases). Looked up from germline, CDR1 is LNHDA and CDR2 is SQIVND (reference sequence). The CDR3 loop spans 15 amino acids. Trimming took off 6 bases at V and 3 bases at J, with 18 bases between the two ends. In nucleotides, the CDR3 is TGTGCCAGTAGCTTGGAGGCAGGGAGGCGCTACGAGCAGTACTTC. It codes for CASSLEAGRRYEQYF.